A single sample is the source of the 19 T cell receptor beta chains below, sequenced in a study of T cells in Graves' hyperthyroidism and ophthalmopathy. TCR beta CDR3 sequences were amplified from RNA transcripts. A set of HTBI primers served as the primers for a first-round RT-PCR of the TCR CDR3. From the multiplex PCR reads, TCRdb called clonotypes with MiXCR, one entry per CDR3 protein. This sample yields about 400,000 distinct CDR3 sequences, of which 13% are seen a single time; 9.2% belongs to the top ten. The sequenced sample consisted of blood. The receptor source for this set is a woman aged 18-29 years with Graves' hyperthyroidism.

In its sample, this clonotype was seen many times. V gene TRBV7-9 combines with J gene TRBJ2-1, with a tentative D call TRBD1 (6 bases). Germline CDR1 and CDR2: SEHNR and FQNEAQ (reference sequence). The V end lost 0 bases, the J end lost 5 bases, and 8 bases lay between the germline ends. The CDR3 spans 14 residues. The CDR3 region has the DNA TGTGCCAGCAGCTTAGCTCGACAGGACAATGAGCAGTTCTTC. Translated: CASSLARQDNEQFF.

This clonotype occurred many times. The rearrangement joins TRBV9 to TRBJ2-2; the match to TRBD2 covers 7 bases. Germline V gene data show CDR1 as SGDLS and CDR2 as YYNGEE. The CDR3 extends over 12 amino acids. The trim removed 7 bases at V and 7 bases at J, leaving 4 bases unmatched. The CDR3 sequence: CASRGGGGELFF. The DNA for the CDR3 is TGTGCCAGCCGCGGCGGGGGCGGGGAGCTGTTTTTT.

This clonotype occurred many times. The CDR3 sequence is CSARETNSNQPQHF. The CDR3 DNA reads TGCAGTGCGAGGGAGACTAATAGCAATCAGCCCCAGCATTTT. V is TRBV20-1 and J is TRBJ1-5; D is undetermined. The CDR3 is 14 residues long. The germline V gene encodes CDR1 DFQATT and CDR2 SNEGSKA (reference sequence). Trimming cost V 6 bases and J 0 bases, with 12 bases left between them.

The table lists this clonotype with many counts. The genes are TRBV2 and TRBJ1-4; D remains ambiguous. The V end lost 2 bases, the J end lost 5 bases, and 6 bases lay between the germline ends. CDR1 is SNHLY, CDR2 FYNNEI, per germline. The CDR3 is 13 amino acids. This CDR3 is CASSESGNEKLFF. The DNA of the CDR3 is TGTGCCAGCAGTGAATCCGGGAATGAAAAACTGTTTTTT.

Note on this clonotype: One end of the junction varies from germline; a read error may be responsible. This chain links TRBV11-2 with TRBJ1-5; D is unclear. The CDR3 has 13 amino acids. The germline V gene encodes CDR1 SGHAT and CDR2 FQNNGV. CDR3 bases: TGTGTCAGCAGCTTAGTCCACGATCAGCCCCAGCATTTT. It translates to CVSSLVHDQPQHF.

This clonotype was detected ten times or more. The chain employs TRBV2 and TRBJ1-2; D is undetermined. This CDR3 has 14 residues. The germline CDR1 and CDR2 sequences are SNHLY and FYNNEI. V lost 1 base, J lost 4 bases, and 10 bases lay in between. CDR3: CASSEVGRIYGYTF. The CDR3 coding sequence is TGTGCCAGCAGTGAAGTAGGGCGGATCTATGGCTACACCTTC.

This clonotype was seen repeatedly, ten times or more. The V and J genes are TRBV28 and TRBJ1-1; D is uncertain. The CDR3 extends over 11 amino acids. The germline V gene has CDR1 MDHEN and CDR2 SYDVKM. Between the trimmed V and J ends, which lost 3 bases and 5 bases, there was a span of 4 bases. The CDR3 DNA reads TGTGCCAGCAGTTTCCGAACTGAAGCTTTCTTT. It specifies CASSFRTEAFF.

CDR3 region: CASSPLTSGGAADTQYF. The CDR3 region has the DNA TGTGCCAGCAGTCCGCTGACTAGCGGGGGGGCGGCAGATACGCAGTATTTT. V is TRBV12-3 or TRBV12-4 and J is TRBJ2-3; 14 bases agree with TRBD2. Trimming removed 5 bases from V and 4 bases from J; junction bases left unmatched: 8. This CDR3 is built from 17 residues.

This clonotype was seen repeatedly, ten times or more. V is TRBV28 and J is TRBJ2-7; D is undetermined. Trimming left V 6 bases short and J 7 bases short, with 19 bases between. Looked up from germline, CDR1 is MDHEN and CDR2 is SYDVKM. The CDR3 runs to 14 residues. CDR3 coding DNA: TGTGCCAGCAGCGCGATACTAAGCACGTGGGAGCAGTACTTC. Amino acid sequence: CASSAILSTWEQYF.

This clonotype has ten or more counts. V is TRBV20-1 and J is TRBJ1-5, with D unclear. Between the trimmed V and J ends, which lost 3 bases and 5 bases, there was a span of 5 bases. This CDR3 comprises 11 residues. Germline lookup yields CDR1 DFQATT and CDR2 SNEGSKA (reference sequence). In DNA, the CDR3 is TGCAGTGCTAGTTTAGATCAGCCCCAGCATTTT. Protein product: CSASLDQPQHF.

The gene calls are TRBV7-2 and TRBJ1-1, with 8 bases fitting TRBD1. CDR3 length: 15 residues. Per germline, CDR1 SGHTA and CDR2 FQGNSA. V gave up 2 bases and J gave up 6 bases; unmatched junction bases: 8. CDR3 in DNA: TGTGCCAGCAGCTTAAAGGACAGGGCCCCCCCTGAAGCTTTCTTT. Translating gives CASSLKDRAPPEAFF.

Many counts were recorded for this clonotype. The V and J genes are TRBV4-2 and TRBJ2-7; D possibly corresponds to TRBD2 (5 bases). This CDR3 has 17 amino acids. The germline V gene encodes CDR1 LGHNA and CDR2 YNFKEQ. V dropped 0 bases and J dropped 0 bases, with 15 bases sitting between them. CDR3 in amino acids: CASSQENKAVSSYEQYF. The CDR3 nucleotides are TGTGCCAGCAGCCAAGAGAATAAAGCGGTGAGCTCCTACGAGCAGTACTTC.

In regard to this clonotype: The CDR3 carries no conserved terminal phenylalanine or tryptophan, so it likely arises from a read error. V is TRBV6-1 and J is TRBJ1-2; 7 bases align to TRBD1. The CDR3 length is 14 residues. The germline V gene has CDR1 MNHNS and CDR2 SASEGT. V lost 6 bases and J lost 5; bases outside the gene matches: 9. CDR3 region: CASRPRQGMYGYTL. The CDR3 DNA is TGTGCCAGCAGGCCCAGACAGGGAATGTATGGCTACACCCTC.

The CDR3 reads CASSKGAATNEKLFF. CDR3 nucleotide sequence: TGTGCCAGCAGCAAAGGGGCTGCAACTAATGAAAAACTGTTTTTT. This sequence joins TRBV14 and TRBJ1-4; weak D call: TRBD1 (5 bases). This CDR3 is 15 amino acids long. The V end lost 5 bases, the J end lost 0 bases, and 10 bases lay between the germline ends. Germline V gene lookup returns CDR1 SGHDN and CDR2 FVKESK.

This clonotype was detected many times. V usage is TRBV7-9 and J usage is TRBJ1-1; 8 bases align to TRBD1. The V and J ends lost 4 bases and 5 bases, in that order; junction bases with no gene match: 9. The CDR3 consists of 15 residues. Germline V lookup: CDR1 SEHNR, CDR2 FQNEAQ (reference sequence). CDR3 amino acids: CASSSPKTGVTEAFF. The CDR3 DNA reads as TGTGCCAGCAGCTCTCCCAAGACAGGGGTAACTGAAGCTTTCTTT.

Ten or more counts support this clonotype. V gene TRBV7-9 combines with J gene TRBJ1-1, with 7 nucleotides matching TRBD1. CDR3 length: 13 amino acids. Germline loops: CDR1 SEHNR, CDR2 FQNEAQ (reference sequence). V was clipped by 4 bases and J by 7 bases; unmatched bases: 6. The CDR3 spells CASSSGTVNEAFF. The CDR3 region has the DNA TGTGCCAGCAGCTCAGGGACAGTTAATGAAGCTTTCTTT.

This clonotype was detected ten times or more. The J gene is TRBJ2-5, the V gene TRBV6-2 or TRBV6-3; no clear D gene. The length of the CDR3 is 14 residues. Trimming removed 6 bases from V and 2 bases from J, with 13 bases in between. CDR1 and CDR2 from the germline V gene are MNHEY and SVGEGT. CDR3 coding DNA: TGTGCCAGCAGCCCCCCCAGCCAACAAGAGACCCAGTACTTC. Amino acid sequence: CASSPPSQQETQYF.

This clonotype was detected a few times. CDR3 DNA: TGTGCCACCAGTGACTCCCTCTCGCGGGAGACAACAGATACGCAGTATTTT. Translation gives CATSDSLSRETTDTQYF. The chain is built from TRBV24-1 and TRBJ2-3; TRBD2 matches at 7 bases. The germline V gene has CDR1 KGHDR and CDR2 SFDVKD. Unmatched junction bases numbered 12, after V lost 4 bases and J lost 3 bases. The CDR3 is 17 residues long.

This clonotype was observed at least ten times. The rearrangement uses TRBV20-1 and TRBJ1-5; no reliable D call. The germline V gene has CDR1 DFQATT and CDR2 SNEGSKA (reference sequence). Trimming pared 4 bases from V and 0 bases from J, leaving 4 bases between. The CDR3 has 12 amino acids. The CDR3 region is CSAKASNQPQHF. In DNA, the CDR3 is TGCAGTGCTAAGGCTAGCAATCAGCCCCAGCATTTT.